This T cell receptor (beta chain) was profiled in a study of siplizumab effects on memory and regulatory T cells. The study's findings and limits: Naive T cells were seemingly more diverse than memory cells, and major contributions to the alloresponse seemed to be made by them.

This CDR3 has 15 amino acids. Germline CDR1 is MRHNA and CDR2 is SNTAGT. V was pared by 7 bases and J by 0 bases, with 14 bases between. For this clone: What it binds is not known.

TCR templates numbering 95,000 to 100,000 were assayed per sample. Here immunoSEQ multiplex PCR was the method, and the copy in TCRdb shows in-frame clones only, minus some. The sample yields roughly 26,000 clones, roughly 84% seen once. The rearrangement links TRBV6-4 to TRBJ2-3; no reliable D call. What was sequenced was memory CD4+ T cells sorted from blood. The TCR was taken from a human donor in good health. The CDR3 loop is CASKPRTASTDTQYF. The CDR3 nucleotides are TGTGCCAGCAAGCCCCGGACCGCTAGCACAGATACGCAGTATTTT.